The 17 T cell receptor beta chains presented below share a single source sample, sequenced in a study of shared clonotypes between healthy human individuals. Here immunoSEQ multiplex PCR was the method, and the copy in TCRdb shows in-frame clones only, minus some. This table has around 2,000,000 clones, 90% to 95% appearing once. The sequencing input was naive CD4+ T cells sorted from blood. Specified subset: CD45RA+ positively selected. These receptors were taken from a man aged 18 to 35 in good health.

The chain recombines TRBV15 with TRBJ1-2; 7 bases are shared with TRBD1. Germline CDR1 is LNHNV and CDR2 is YYDKDF (reference sequence). The CDR3 contains 12 residues. V lost 8 bases, J lost 5 bases, and 5 bases stayed unmatched. CDR3 sequence: CATGDSAYGYTF. The CDR3 coding sequence is TGTGCCACCGGGGACAGTGCATATGGCTACACCTTC.

Turning to this clone: Different DNA sequences within this sample yield the same CDR3. This rearrangement joins TRBV5-4 to TRBJ2-7, with a tentative D call TRBD1 (5 bases). The V end lost 4 bases, the J end lost 4 bases, and 9 bases lay between the germline ends. This CDR3 has 12 amino acids. Germline CDR1 SGHNT, CDR2 YYREEE (reference sequence). The chain's CDR3 is CASSVDSYEQYF. The DNA of the CDR3 is TGTGCCAGCAGCGTCGACAGTTACGAGCAGTACTTC.

This clone was picked up one time. At the DNA level, this CDR3 is encoded by other sequences in the same sample as well. This chain uses TRBV18 with TRBJ2-5; D gene unclear. The V end lost 6 bases, the J end lost 4 bases, and 3 bases lay between the germline ends. The CDR3 runs to 10 residues. Germline assignment: CDR1 KGHSH and CDR2 LQKENI. The DNA for the CDR3 is TGTGCCAGCTCGGGAGAGACCCAGTACTTC. Amino acids: CASSGETQYF.

This sequence joins TRBV6-5 and TRBJ1-4, with 7 bases lining up with TRBD1. J was trimmed by 8 bases and V by 1 base; bases with no gene match: 7. The CDR3 length is 15 residues. Germline V gene data show CDR1 as MNHEY and CDR2 as SVGAGI. The CDR3 DNA is TGTGCCAGCAGTTACTATAGACAGGGAGACGAAAAACTGTTTTTT. Its translation: CASSYYRQGDEKLFF.

The rearrangement joins TRBV7-9 to TRBJ1-6; perhaps TRBD1 as D (5 bases). V was shortened by 5 bases and J by 9 bases, with 14 bases between the two germline ends. Per the germline V gene, CDR1 is SEHNR and CDR2 is FQNEAQ (reference sequence). This CDR3 comprises 14 residues. The CDR3 bases are TGTGCCAGCAGCCTGGGACCTCGTTTTTCACCCCTCCACTTT. It codes for CASSLGPRFSPLHF.

The gene calls are TRBV5-8 and TRBJ2-7, with 8 bases that match TRBD2. Germline V gene lookup returns CDR1 SGHTS and CDR2 YDEGEE. The CDR3 length is 13 residues. Unmatched junction bases numbered 1, after V lost 2 bases and J lost 3 bases. The CDR3 reads CASSFLAGYEQYF. CDR3 sequence (DNA): TGTGCCAGCAGCTTCCTAGCGGGCTACGAGCAGTACTTC.

The V and J genes are TRBV14 and TRBJ1-5; D may be TRBD1 (5 bases). CDR1 is SGHDN, CDR2 FVKESK, per germline. V gave up 3 bases and J gave up 0 bases, with 15 bases separating them. The CDR3 is 17 residues long. The DNA of the CDR3 is TGTGCCAGCAGCCACTCGCGGACAATGTATAGCAATCAGCCCCAGCATTTT. Encoded protein: CASSHSRTMYSNQPQHF.

This clone was recorded once. This chain uses TRBV4-1 with TRBJ2-1; 13 positions agree with TRBD2. Germline trimming cut 4 bases from V and 0 bases from J; bases unmatched to any gene: 3. The CDR3 is 17 residues long. In germline, CDR1 is MGHRA, CDR2 YSYEKL. The CDR3 DNA is TGCGCCAGCAGCCTTACTAGCGGGGGGGCCTCCTACAATGAGCAGTTCTTC. Protein sequence: CASSLTSGGASYNEQFF.

The chain is built from TRBV6-5 and TRBJ1-2; 8 nucleotides match TRBD1. The CDR3 totals 15 residues. Trimming at V came to 5 bases and at J to 7 bases, leaving 12 bases not matched to a gene. Per the germline V gene, CDR1 is MNHEY and CDR2 is SVGAGI. The CDR3 protein is CASSNTGTGGAGYTF. The CDR3, as DNA: TGTGCCAGCAGTAATACCGGGACAGGAGGGGCTGGCTACACCTTC.

This clone came up a few times. Other DNA variants within this sample encode the same CDR3. The chain combines TRBV7-2 with TRBJ1-2, with unresolved D. The CDR3 totals 13 residues. In germline, CDR1 is SGHTA, CDR2 FQGNSA. Trimming pared 3 bases from V and 4 bases from J, leaving 9 bases between. CDR3 DNA sequence: TGTGCCAGCAGCTTGGGTACAAGCTATGGCTACACCTTC. Amino acid sequence: CASSLGTSYGYTF.

Note on this clone: Other DNA sequences in this sample translate to the same CDR3. This chain joins TRBV5-6 and TRBJ2-3, with D unresolved. Trimming shortened V by 2 bases and J by 2 bases, and 0 bases separated the two germline ends. The germline gives CDR1 SGHDT, CDR2 YYEEEE. The CDR3 is made up of 11 amino acids. CDR3 in amino acids: CASSFTDTQYF. In nucleotides, the CDR3 is TGTGCCAGCAGCTTCACAGATACGCAGTATTTT.

The CDR3 DNA is TGTGCCAGCAGTGTAGACTTATTGTACCAAGAGACCCAGTACTTC. Translating it yields CASSVDLLYQETQYF. The V gene is TRBV6-1, the J gene TRBJ2-5; no clear D gene. Germline V CDR1 and CDR2: MNHNS, SASEGT. Trimming took 4 bases from V and 0 from J, leaving 12 bases between them. CDR3 length equals 15 residues.

The chain carries TRBV18 and TRBJ1-1, with D possibly matching TRBD1 (6 bases). Trimming took off 2 bases at V and 1 base at J, with 11 bases between the two ends. The germline CDR1 and CDR2 sequences are KGHSH and LQKENI. The length of the CDR3 is 15 residues. The chain's CDR3 is CASSPKAGENTEAFF. CDR3 sequence (DNA): TGTGCCAGCTCACCAAAGGCAGGGGAGAACACTGAAGCTTTCTTT.

The chain joins TRBV10-3 to TRBJ1-1, with 7 bases that match TRBD1. The CDR3 is 16 amino acids. The germline V gene encodes CDR1 ENHRY and CDR2 SYGVKD. The V gene end was trimmed by 10 bases and the J gene end by 1 base; junction bases not matched to a gene: 15. The CDR3 DNA sequence: TGTGCCACCCTTACAGGGGTCAAGGCGGCGAACACTGAAGCTTTCTTT. Its translation: CATLTGVKAANTEAFF.

As concerns this clone: Other DNA variants within this sample encode the same CDR3. This chain joins TRBV5-1 and TRBJ1-2; 8 nucleotides agree with TRBD1. J gave up 4 bases and V 4 bases, and 6 bases lay outside the gene matches. The CDR3 runs 14 residues. Germline assignment: CDR1 SGHRS and CDR2 YFSETQ. Written as DNA, the CDR3 is TGCGCCAGCAGCCTCGGACAGGGACGCTATGGCTACACCTTC. It translates to CASSLGQGRYGYTF.

The chain carries TRBV30 and TRBJ1-3; D ambiguous. The CDR3 length is 14 residues. Germline V gives CDR1 GTSNPN, CDR2 SVGIG (reference sequence). Trimming removed 8 bases at V and 0 bases at J, with 14 bases between. DNA for the CDR3: TGTGCCCGGGGTGACTGGGACTCTGGAAACACCATATATTTT. Translating gives CARGDWDSGNTIYF.

This sequence joins TRBV28 and TRBJ2-7; D not resolved. The CDR3 totals 13 residues. The V gene lost 3 bases and the J gene lost 3 bases, with 9 bases spanning the gap. Germline CDR1 MDHEN, CDR2 SYDVKM. CDR3 sequence: CASSLSVVYEQYF. The CDR3 coding sequence is TGTGCCAGCAGTTTGAGTGTCGTCTACGAGCAGTACTTC.